The 23 T cell receptor beta chains given below trace back to one sample, sequenced in a study of cytomegalovirus exposure and HLA in healthy donors (dated by TCRdb to the late 2010s). Receptor libraries were prepared by the immunoSEQ multiplex PCR assay. For the multiplex PCR, a mixture combining 60 forward primers for TCR Vbeta segments and 13 reverse primers for TCR Jbeta segments was used. TCRdb took over this immuneACCESS table, retaining in-frame rearrangements with V and J assigned. Such tables are incomplete; in checked studies, under half of the missing clones stem from an unresolved V gene, and the remainder is unexplained. The sample yields approximately 150,000 clones; about 77% were counted once. The ten top clones hold about 1.3% of the sample. Sequenced sample: PBMCs. These receptors came from a man aged 25-45 years in good health and CMV-seronegative.

The chain is built from TRBV27 and TRBJ1-1, with a possible D match to TRBD1 (6 bases). V was pared by 5 bases and J by 6 bases, with 16 bases between. The germline CDR1 and CDR2 sequences are MNHEY and SMNVEV (reference sequence). The CDR3 runs to 14 residues. The CDR3 DNA follows: TGTGCCAGCAGTCTATACACAGGGTCCGCTGAAGCTTTCTTT. Its translation is CASSLYTGSAEAFF.

The genes are TRBV7-3 and TRBJ2-1, with D unclear. Trimming cost V 2 bases and J 6 bases, with 11 bases left between them. Germline CDR1 SGHTA, CDR2 FQGTGA. The CDR3 extends over 14 amino acids. This CDR3 is CASSLGTQANEQFF. CDR3 nucleotide sequence: TGTGCCAGCAGCTTAGGTACGCAGGCCAATGAGCAGTTCTTC.

This clone was detected only a few times. J is TRBJ2-7 and V is TRBV4-3, with 8 positions matching TRBD1. The V gene's germline CDR1 is LGHNA and CDR2 YSLEER. The CDR3 contains 15 residues. J was trimmed by 0 bases and V by 2 bases; bases with no gene match: 3. The CDR3 region is CASSQRTGPSYEQYF. The CDR3 DNA is TGCGCCAGCAGCCAAAGGACAGGGCCCTCCTACGAGCAGTACTTC.

The chain carries TRBV4-1 and TRBJ1-1; D might be TRBD1 (5 bases). The V gene lost 1 base and the J gene lost 1 base, with 16 bases spanning the gap. CDR1 and CDR2 (germline): MGHRA, YSYEKL. The CDR3 has 17 amino acids. As DNA, the CDR3 is TGCGCCAGCAGCCAAGGAAATAGCGGGGCGGGGAACACTGAAGCTTTCTTT. This sequence encodes CASSQGNSGAGNTEAFF.

V and J are TRBV10-1 and TRBJ2-2, with a weak D call TRBD2 (5 bases). The CDR3 consists of 17 residues. V lost 3 bases and J 4 bases, leaving 18 bases between the germline ends. Germline CDR1 and CDR2: WNHNN and SYGVQD (reference sequence). The CDR3 sequence: CASSDSVGVTPTGELFF. The CDR3 DNA sequence: TGCGCCAGCAGTGATTCGGTCGGGGTCACACCCACCGGGGAGCTGTTTTTT.

The chain joins TRBV5-6 to TRBJ2-2; D unresolved. V was pared by 4 bases and J by 6 bases, with 19 bases between. Germline V gene sequence: CDR1 SGHDT, CDR2 YYEEEE. CDR3 length: 16 residues. CDR3 DNA sequence: TGTGCCAGCAGCCTTACTTCCTATTTGCGGTCCGGGGAGCTGTTTTTT. Protein: CASSLTSYLRSGELFF.

The chain joins TRBV4-3 to TRBJ2-2; the match to TRBD2 covers 7 bases. V shed 0 bases, J shed 8 bases, and the junction held 15 bases outside the gene matches. Germline assignment: CDR1 LGHNA and CDR2 YSLEER. The CDR3 is 18 residues long. Here the CDR3 DNA reads TGCGCCAGCAGCCAAGATGAAGGGAGGGATCCCGTTGGGGGGGAGCTGTTTTTT. Its translation is CASSQDEGRDPVGGELFF.

This chain uses TRBV19 with TRBJ1-5, with D unclear. Germline CDR1 and CDR2: LNHDA and SQIVND (reference sequence). The CDR3 sequence is 18 residues long. V was shortened by 3 bases and J by 0 bases, with 18 bases between the two germline ends. The CDR3 region has the DNA TGTGCCAGTAGTATTCGTCGCTCGCCCGGGAATAGCAATCAGCCCCAGCATTTT. It is translated as CASSIRRSPGNSNQPQHF.

This clone was recorded a few times. V and J are TRBV28 and TRBJ2-3, with 8 bases identical to TRBD2. The ends lost 7 bases at V and 2 bases at J; junction bases unmatched: 14. Germline V gene sequence: CDR1 MDHEN, CDR2 SYDVKM. The CDR3 length is 17 residues. The CDR3 here is CASIPPGAGGLTDTQYF. In DNA form, the CDR3 reads TGTGCCAGCATCCCCCCGGGGGCGGGGGGCCTCACAGATACGCAGTATTTT.

The chain has TRBV15 and TRBJ1-1; D gene uncertain. The V end was cut by 1 base, the J end by 2 bases, with 11 bases between. The CDR3 extends over 15 amino acids. Germline CDR1 reads LNHNV; CDR2 reads YYDKDF (reference sequence). The CDR3 protein is CATSRVQNTNTEAFF. The CDR3, as DNA: TGTGCCACCAGCAGAGTGCAGAACACAAACACTGAAGCTTTCTTT.

The chain carries TRBV19 and TRBJ1-1, with D maybe TRBD1 (5 bases). CDR1 LNHDA and CDR2 SQIVND come from the germline V gene (reference sequence). Trimming took off 3 bases at V and 2 bases at J, with 10 bases between the two ends. The CDR3 is made up of 14 amino acids. CDR3 nucleotides: TGTGCCAGTAGTATCGACAGAATTAACACTGAAGCTTTCTTT. Translation gives CASSIDRINTEAFF. Using reference TRBV19 and TRBJ1-1 for the parts outside the CDR3, the full variable domain is DGGITQSPKYLFRKEGQNVTLSCEQNLNHDAMYWYRQDPGQGLRLIYYSQIVNDFQKGDIAEGYSVSREKKESFPLTVTSAQKNPTAFYLCASSIDRINTEAFFGQGTRLTVV.

This sequence joins TRBV2 and TRBJ1-4; 10 bases match TRBD1. In germline, CDR1 is SNHLY, CDR2 FYNNEI. The trim removed 6 bases at V and 8 bases at J, leaving 9 bases unmatched. The CDR3 runs 15 residues. CDR3 loop: CASRDGQGVREKLFF. The CDR3 DNA follows: TGTGCCAGCAGAGACGGACAGGGGGTGAGGGAAAAACTGTTTTTT. Complete variable domain (other parts from reference TRBV2 and TRBJ1-4): EPEVTQTPSHQVTQMGQEVILRCVPISNHLYFYWYRQILGQKVEFLVSFYNNEISEKSEIFDDQFSVERPDGSNFTLKIRSTKLEDSAMYFCASRDGQGVREKLFFGSGTQLSVL.

This clone was seen once. The J gene is TRBJ1-5, the V gene TRBV7-2; D not resolved. CDR1 and CDR2 (germline): SGHTA, FQGNSA. V was trimmed by 5 bases and J by 0 bases, leaving 11 bases between them. The CDR3 has 15 residues. The CDR3 nucleotides read TGTGCCAGCAGCCCCCAGGATCGTAGCAATCAGCCCCAGCATTTT. Residues: CASSPQDRSNQPQHF.

This clone was seen only a few times. The chain joins TRBV4-2 to TRBJ2-7; 7 nucleotides agree with TRBD2. After removal of 0 bases from V and 7 bases from J, the junction contained 12 bases not matched to a gene. The CDR3 has 16 residues. CDR1 LGHNA and CDR2 YNFKEQ come from the germline V gene. CDR3 in DNA: TGTGCCAGCAGCCAAGAGTGGGGGGGAGGGCCTTTTGAGCAGTACTTC. Its translation is CASSQEWGGGPFEQYF.

This clone was detected a few times. J is TRBJ2-1 and V is TRBV7-6, with 7 positions matching TRBD2. Germline lookup yields CDR1 SGHVS and CDR2 FNYEAQ. The V and J ends lost 0 bases and 6 bases, in that order; junction bases with no gene match: 5. The CDR3 consists of 15 residues. The CDR3 DNA reads as TGTGCCAGCAGCTTAGCCGGGGGGTTGTTCAATGAGCAGTTCTTC. This sequence encodes CASSLAGGLFNEQFF.

V gene TRBV7-9 combines with J gene TRBJ2-7; the D gene is possibly TRBD2 (6 bases). The CDR3 spans 13 residues. CDR1 and CDR2 from the germline V gene are SEHNR and FQNEAQ (reference sequence). Between the trimmed V and J ends, which lost 4 bases and 3 bases, there was a span of 10 bases. CDR3 loop: CASSSYGGYEQYF. CDR3 in DNA: TGTGCCAGCAGCTCCTACGGGGGCTACGAGCAGTACTTC.

The table lists this clone with a few counts. The genes are TRBV7-2 and TRBJ2-1; unclear D gene. Trimming cost V 4 bases and J 13 bases, with 17 bases left between them. The CDR3 is made up of 13 amino acids. Looked up from germline, CDR1 is SGHTA and CDR2 is FQGNSA. The CDR3 loop is CASSSPRKENQFF. DNA for the CDR3: TGTGCCAGCAGCTCCCCAAGGAAGGAGAATCAGTTCTTC.

The chain combines TRBV7-2 with TRBJ2-2, with TRBD1 matching over 7 bases. The CDR3 consists of 13 residues. In germline, CDR1 is SGHTA, CDR2 FQGNSA. Unmatched junction bases numbered 3, after V lost 5 bases and J lost 6 bases. CDR3 DNA sequence: TGTGCCAGCAGCGAGACAGGGCCCGGGGAGCTGTTTTTT. Protein: CASSETGPGELFF.

The chain combines TRBV7-2 with TRBJ2-5; unclear D gene. Germline V gene sequence: CDR1 SGHTA, CDR2 FQGNSA. V was trimmed by 5 bases and J by 5 bases, leaving 18 bases between them. This CDR3 has 15 residues. The CDR3 DNA reads TGTGCCAGCAGCCCTCCAGTTAAAGGCGGCGAGACCCAGTACTTC. Protein: CASSPPVKGGETQYF.

The V gene is TRBV7-6, the J gene TRBJ2-5; 7 nucleotides line up with TRBD2. V lost 5 bases, J lost 5 bases, and 11 bases stayed unmatched. CDR3 length: 15 residues. The germline gives CDR1 SGHVS, CDR2 FNYEAQ. Here the CDR3 reads CASSPGRLARETQYF. CDR3 DNA sequence: TGTGCCAGCAGCCCCGGCAGACTAGCCCGGGAGACCCAGTACTTC.

The gene calls are TRBV6-5 and TRBJ2-7; D is unresolved. Germline-derived CDR1 and CDR2 are MNHEY and SVGAGI. This CDR3 is built from 11 residues. Trimming pared 6 bases from V and 5 bases from J, leaving 8 bases between. CDR3 DNA: TGTGCCAGCAGCCCAGGTGACGAGCAGTACTTC. Translating gives CASSPGDEQYF.

The V gene is TRBV27, the J gene TRBJ1-2; a weak D match, TRBD1 (5 bases). This CDR3 contains 20 residues. Per germline, CDR1 MNHEY and CDR2 SMNVEV (reference sequence). The V gene lost 3 bases and the J gene lost 4 bases, with 30 bases spanning the gap. CDR3 sequence (DNA): TGTGCCAGCAGTTTCCGCGAAACCCCCCGGGGGTACAGCGGCTTCTATGGCTACACCTTC. Encoded protein: CASSFRETPRGYSGFYGYTF.

This rearrangement joins TRBV7-3 to TRBJ2-1; a weak D match, TRBD2 (5 bases). CDR3 size: 12 residues. Trimming left V 5 bases short and J 5 bases short, with 7 bases between. Germline V CDR1 and CDR2: SGHTA, FQGTGA. Here the CDR3 DNA reads TGTGCCAGCAGCATAGCGAACAATGAGCAGTTCTTC. It is translated as CASSIANNEQFF.